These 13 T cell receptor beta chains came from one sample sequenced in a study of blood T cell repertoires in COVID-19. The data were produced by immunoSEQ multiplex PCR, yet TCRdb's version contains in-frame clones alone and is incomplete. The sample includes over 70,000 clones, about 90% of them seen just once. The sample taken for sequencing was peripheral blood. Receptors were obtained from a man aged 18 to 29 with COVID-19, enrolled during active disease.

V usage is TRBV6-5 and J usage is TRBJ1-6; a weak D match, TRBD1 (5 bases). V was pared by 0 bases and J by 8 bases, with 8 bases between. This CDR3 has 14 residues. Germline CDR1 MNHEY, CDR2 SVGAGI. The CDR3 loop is CASSYSGGDSPLHF. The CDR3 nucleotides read TGTGCCAGCAGTTACTCCGGGGGTGATTCACCCCTCCACTTT.

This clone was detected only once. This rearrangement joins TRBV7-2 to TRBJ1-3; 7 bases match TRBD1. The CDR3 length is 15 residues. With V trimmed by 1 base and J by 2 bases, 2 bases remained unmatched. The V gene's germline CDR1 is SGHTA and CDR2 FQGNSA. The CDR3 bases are TGTGCCAGCAGCTTAGGAGGGGGCCCTGGAAACACCATATATTTT. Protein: CASSLGGGPGNTIYF.

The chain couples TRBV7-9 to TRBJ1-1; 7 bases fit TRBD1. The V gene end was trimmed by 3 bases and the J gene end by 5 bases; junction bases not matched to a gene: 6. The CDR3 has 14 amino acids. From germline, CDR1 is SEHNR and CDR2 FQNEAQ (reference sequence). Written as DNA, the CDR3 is TGTGCCAGCAGCTTTAGGGGGCTCGGGACTGAAGCTTTCTTT. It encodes CASSFRGLGTEAFF.

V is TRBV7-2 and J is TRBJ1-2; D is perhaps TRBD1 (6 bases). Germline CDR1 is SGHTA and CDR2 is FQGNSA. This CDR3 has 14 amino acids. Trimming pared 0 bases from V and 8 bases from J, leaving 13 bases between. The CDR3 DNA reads TGTGCCAGCAGCTTAGCGGGTCAGGGGATAGGCTACACCTTC. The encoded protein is CASSLAGQGIGYTF.

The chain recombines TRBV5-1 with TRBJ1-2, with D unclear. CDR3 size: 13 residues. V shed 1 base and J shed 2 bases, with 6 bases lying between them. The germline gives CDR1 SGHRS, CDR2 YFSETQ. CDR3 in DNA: TGCGCCAGCAGCTTGTACAGCAACTATGGCTACACCTTC. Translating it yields CASSLYSNYGYTF.

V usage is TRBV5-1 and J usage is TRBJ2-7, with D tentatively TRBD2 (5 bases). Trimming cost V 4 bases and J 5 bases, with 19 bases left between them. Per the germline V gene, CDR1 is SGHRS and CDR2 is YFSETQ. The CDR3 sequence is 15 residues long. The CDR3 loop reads CASSAPRTLRNEQYF. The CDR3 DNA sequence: TGCGCCAGCAGCGCTCCTCGGACTTTAAGGAACGAGCAGTACTTC.

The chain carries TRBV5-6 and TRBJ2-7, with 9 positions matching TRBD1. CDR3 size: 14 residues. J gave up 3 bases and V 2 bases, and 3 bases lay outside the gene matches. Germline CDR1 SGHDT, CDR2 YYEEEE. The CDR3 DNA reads TGTGCCAGCAGCTTCGGGACAGGGCTCTACGAGCAGTACTTC. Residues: CASSFGTGLYEQYF.

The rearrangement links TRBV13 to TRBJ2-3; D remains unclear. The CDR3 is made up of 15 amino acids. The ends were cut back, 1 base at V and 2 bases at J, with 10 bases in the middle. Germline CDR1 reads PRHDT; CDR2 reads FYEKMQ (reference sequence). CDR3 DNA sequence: TGTGCCAGCAGCTTAGATAATAGCAACACAGATACGCAGTATTTT. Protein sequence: CASSLDNSNTDTQYF.

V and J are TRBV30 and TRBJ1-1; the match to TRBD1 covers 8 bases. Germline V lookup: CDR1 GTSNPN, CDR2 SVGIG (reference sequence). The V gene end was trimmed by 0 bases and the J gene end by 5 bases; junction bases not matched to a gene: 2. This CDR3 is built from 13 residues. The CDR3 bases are TGTGCCTGGAGTGTTCAGGGGGCTACTGAAGCTTTCTTT. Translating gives CAWSVQGATEAFF.

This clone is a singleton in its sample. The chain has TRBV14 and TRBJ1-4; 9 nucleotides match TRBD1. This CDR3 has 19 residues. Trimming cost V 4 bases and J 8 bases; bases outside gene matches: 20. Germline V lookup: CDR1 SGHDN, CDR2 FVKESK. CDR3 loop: CASSRPVGTGSPGGEKLFF. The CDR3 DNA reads TGTGCCAGCAGCCGCCCTGTCGGGACAGGGTCCCCTGGGGGGGAAAAACTGTTTTTT.

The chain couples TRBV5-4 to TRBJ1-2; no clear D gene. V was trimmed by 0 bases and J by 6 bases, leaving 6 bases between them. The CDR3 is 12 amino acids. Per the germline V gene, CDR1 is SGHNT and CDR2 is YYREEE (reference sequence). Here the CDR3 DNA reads TGTGCCAGCAGCTTGGACGGGAATGGCTACACCTTC. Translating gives CASSLDGNGYTF.

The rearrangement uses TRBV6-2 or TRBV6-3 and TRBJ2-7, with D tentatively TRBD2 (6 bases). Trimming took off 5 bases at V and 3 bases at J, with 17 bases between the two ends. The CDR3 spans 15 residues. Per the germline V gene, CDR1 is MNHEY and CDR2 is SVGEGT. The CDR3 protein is CASSRLGGSYYEQYF. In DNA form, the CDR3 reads TGTGCCAGCAGTCGCCTCGGGGGTAGCTACTACGAGCAGTACTTC.

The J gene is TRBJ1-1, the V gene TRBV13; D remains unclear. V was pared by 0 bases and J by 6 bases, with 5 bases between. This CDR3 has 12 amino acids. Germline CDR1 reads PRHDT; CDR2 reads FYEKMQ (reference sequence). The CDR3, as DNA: TGTGCCAGCAGCTTAGGGGACTCTGAAGCTTTCTTT. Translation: CASSLGDSEAFF.